This entry concerns a single T cell receptor (beta chain). Antigen: not known. A multiplex PCR was run with 60 Vbeta primers and 13 Jbeta primers. The assay was immunoSEQ multiplex PCR, and TCRdb's table has in-frame clones only and misses some. This sample yields 150,000 to 200,000 clones, of which 75% to 90% are seen a single time; 2% to 3% belongs to the top ten. The data were taken from a study of cytomegalovirus exposure and HLA in healthy donors. V gave up 3 bases and J gave up 9 bases; unmatched junction bases: 11. Germline CDR1 and CDR2: SGHRS and YFSETQ. This CDR3 is 14 amino acids long. The study's findings and limits: Accounts indicate the classifier identified cytomegalovirus status with strong specificity and sensitivity. Using a false discovery rate of 0.05, a later analysis showed that about 16,000 TCR beta sequences were associated with HLA alleles. Previous analysis showed most TCR beta V segments were productive about 87% or about 30% of the time.

The chain employs TRBV5-1 and TRBJ2-5; 7 bases match TRBD2. Input material: PBMCs. This clonotype was sampled from a woman aged 45-65 years in good health and CMV-seropositive. The CDR3 region is CASSSPRGVTAQYF. In DNA, the CDR3 is TGCGCCAGCAGCTCGCCCCGGGGGGTAACGGCCCAGTACTTC. The whole variable domain, remainder taken from reference TRBV5-1 and TRBJ2-5, is KAGVTQTPRYLIKTRGQQVTLSCSPISGHRSVSWYQQTPGQGLQFLFEYFSETQRNKGNFPGRFSGRQFSNSRSEMNVSTLELGDSALYLCASSSPRGVTAQYFGPGTRLLVL.